This T cell receptor (beta chain) was profiled in a study of cytomegalovirus exposure and HLA in healthy donors. Study-level findings and limits: When a later analysis compared HLA-associated TCR beta chains with equally common others, the HLA-associated chains turned out to be more clonally expanded and to have lower generation probabilities.

Worth noting for this clone: What it recognizes is unknown.

The CDR3 runs to 14 residues. The germline V gene encodes CDR1 SNHLY and CDR2 FYNNEI. The V end lost 6 bases, the J end lost 2 bases, and 14 bases lay between the germline ends. PCR primers comprised 60 Vbeta and 13 Jbeta primers. Profiling relied on immunoSEQ multiplex PCR, and the TCRdb table lists in-frame clones only, not all of them. The profile covers over 150,000 clones, with about 77% appearing a single time and just under 3% taken by the ten largest. The rearrangement uses TRBV2 and TRBJ2-7, with D maybe TRBD1 (7 bases). The sequenced sample was PBMCs. The sequence derives from a woman in her 30s in good health and CMV-seronegative. DNA for the CDR3: TGTGCCAGCAGCGACCAGGGGGGCACCTACGAGCAGTACTTC. Protein product: CASSDQGGTYEQYF.